The subject of this entry is one T cell receptor (beta chain). In this sample, this clone turned up a few times. It has no known antigen specificity. One base away there is no much larger clone; base qualities are not given. This sample is drawn from a study of cytomegalovirus exposure and HLA in healthy donors (dated by TCRdb to 2017 to 2019). Study-level background: In an earlier analysis of about 560 of the donors, approximately 260 Gb of sequence data and 117 million unique TCR beta sequences from roughly 200 million T cells were reported. An early release that covered more than 550 HLA-typed donors contained around 300 gigabases of sequencing data and about 84 million unique TCR sequences. The genetic ancestry cluster associated with self-reported Caucasian donors included around 76% of the roughly 380 genotyped donors. The study aimed to test whether signatures of past pathogen exposure could be identified by cataloging public T cell receptors. Using immunosequencing, the study profiled T cell repertoires from around 680 subjects and related those repertoires to cytomegalovirus serostatus. In addition to the first cohort of 666 subjects, a separate validation cohort of 130 or so different subjects was used. To predict cytomegalovirus infection status, the study brought together high-throughput TCR immunosequencing, statistical association of individual TCRs with disease status, and machine learning. In a later analysis, previously published TCR beta repertoires from 666 donors were re-analyzed and high-resolution HLA genotyping was added so that TCR occurrence patterns could be studied. Rather than using new phenotypic data, the later analysis identified candidate immune exposures from TCR beta sequences and from how often those sequences occurred across donors. To decide whether each TCR beta V gene segment behaved as functional or pseudogenic, an earlier analysis of approximately 620 of the donors relied on high-throughput TCR beta sequencing. Donor age, sex, ethnicity and CMV serostatus were compiled together with the repertoire data. A later genetic analysis took genome-wide SNP genotypes for about 55% of the roughly 670 donors and used that subset as a discovery cohort. Every repertoire in the discovery cohort had been generated on one and the same sequencing platform. HLA typing included class I and class II loci at four-digit resolution. Typing coverage varied by locus: roughly 620-630 donors for A, B, C, DRB1 and DQB1; roughly 510 for DQA1; more than 600 for DPA1; fewer than 480 for DPB1. Because of strong linkage in the cohort, roughly five DR-DQ haplotypes were treated as single units for association and clustering. Among about 410 genotyped donors of the cohort, an average of about 220,000 unique TCR beta nucleotide sequences was sequenced per donor, of which approximately 19% were non-productive.

The germline V gene (reference sequence) provides CDR1 SGHNT and CDR2 YYREEE. Including cysteine and phenylalanine, the CDR3 has 15 amino acids. Only CDR3 DNA remains: 45 bases, in frame from the first base. V is pruned by 4 bases and J by 9 bases, leaving 7 bases of the junction without a gene match. The research as a whole found: The authors suggested that the approach could potentially be extended to other disease states and immunological phenotypes. A later genetic analysis reported fewer N-insertions in productive TCRs among donors in an Asian-associated ancestry cluster than the roughly 620-donor mean. V-gene and J-gene trimming of TCR beta chains was associated with a missense DCLRE1C variant in a later genetic analysis, and the association was replicated in an independent cohort. Correlated functional status among segregating V segments might be attributable to linkage disequilibrium, but an unknown experimental factor could not be ruled out. When HLA alleles, especially DR and DQ, strongly co-occurred, TCR associations were difficult to assign to individual alleles. In vitro tests confirmed that a few of the cytomegalovirus-associated TCR beta chains recognize cytomegalovirus antigens. The only immune exposure information available for the cohort was CMV serostatus. Compared with equally common non-associated chains, HLA-associated TCR beta chains in a later analysis were more clonally expanded and had lower generation probabilities. Only TCR beta chains were sequenced in this cohort, and the absence of alpha or paired-chain data limited detectable features. In an earlier analysis of around 500 of the donors, most TCR beta V segments appeared in productive rearrangements about 87% or about 30% of the time, broadly matching IMGT annotations. Because HLA typing was unavailable for some donors at each locus, only the typed subset was used in association tests. Most CMV-associated TCR beta chains appeared to be HLA-restricted in a later analysis, and the HLA associations seemed to be driven largely by CMV exposure. A later analysis reported that several top co-occurrence clusters appeared linked to parvovirus B19, influenza, CMV and Epstein-Barr virus. A group of highly shared sequence variants was considered likely to be a technical artifact of the sequencing pipeline. Over 15 rarely observed V segments, including chromosome 9 orphons, were excluded from the earlier analysis of about 600 of the donors because counts were too low. Some IMGT-functional V segments, including TRBV6-2 and TRBV6-3, could not be distinguished by the 87-base-pair reads and were therefore excluded. A further reported finding was that TCR beta sequences accurately predicted the HLA-A and HLA-B alleles for most subjects in the first cohort. Specific HLA alleles were associated with 18,000 or so TCR beta sequences at a false discovery rate of 0.05 in a later analysis. A total of around 150 TCR beta chains were listed by the study as associated with cytomegalovirus. Most TCR sequences were seen in very few donors, while some public TCRs were found in many individuals. In both the original and validation cohorts, the classifier was reported to diagnose cytomegalovirus status with high specificity and sensitivity. A later analysis found that TCR association rates varied across HLA loci, with DRB1 alleles showing the most associated TCRs and HLA-C alleles the fewest. The presence/absence analyses assumed that sequencing depth was roughly uniform across donors, and that assumption may not be true.

Preparation of the library involved the immunoSEQ multiplex PCR assay. The multiplex PCR relied on a mix of 60 forward primers for TCR Vbeta segments and 13 reverse primers for TCR Jbeta segments. The CDR3 region of rearranged TCR beta genes was amplified from genomic DNA by a multiplex PCR assay. The amplified TCR beta libraries were sequenced on the Illumina HiSeq System as 87-base-pair reads. As for the original processing: A later analysis counted 65 million to 90 million unique TCR beta chains across the 666 repertoires, and around 9.9 million of these chains were shared by at least two donors. Raw reads were error-corrected and collapsed into unique sequences with a nearest-neighbor algorithm that merged closely related sequences to remove PCR and sequencing errors. V, D and J gene segments were assigned by aligning CDR3 sequences to IMGT reference sequences. For a sequence to be retained, at least a six-nucleotide match to both a V gene segment and a J gene segment was required. Rearrangements were called productive when the CDR3 lacked stop codons and stayed in frame with V and J; all others were non-productive. CDR3 was defined according to IMGT convention as the region running from the second conserved V-encoded cysteine to the conserved J-encoded phenylalanine. The earlier analysis of some 550 of the donors excluded any sequence lacking an unambiguous match to a single V gene segment. An earlier analysis of 500 to 700 of the donors classified V segments as functional when productive rearrangements were above 56.7% and as segregating when the standard deviation between donors was above 5%. A statistical classification framework was built for diagnosing cytomegalovirus status from the catalog of TCR beta chain sequences. In a later analysis, TCR nucleotide sequences were compared against IMGT/GENE-DB human TR gene sequences so that V and J genes could be assigned. In a later analysis, CDR3 sequences and most-parsimonious VDJ recombination scenarios were assigned using the TCRdist pipeline. In a later analysis, every TCR beta chain was defined by the combination of its CDR3 amino acid sequence and its V-gene family, and reads without a unique V-gene family were dropped. As a way to deal with suspected cross-contamination and a sequencing artifact, a later analysis dropped 450 to 600 nucleotide sequences that were highly shared and had low generation probability. For each public chain, a later analysis derived a clonal expansion index from normalized ranks of inferred template counts within each repertoire. A later analysis computed generation probabilities with a VDJ recombination model fitted to out-of-frame rearrangements, and checked the results against IGoR. In a later analysis, TCR-TCR, TCR-HLA and TCR-CMV co-occurrence was scored with hypergeometric tests, and a repertoire-size bias correction was applied to TCR pairs. In a later analysis, false discovery rates were estimated by permuting HLA or CMV assignments 20 times. In a later analysis, co-occurring TCRs were grouped using DBSCAN, and TCRdist sequence similarity was added for clustering within HLA-allele-positive subsets. For co-occurrence clustering, repertoires with fewer than 30,000 or more than 120,000 public chains were excluded, along with roughly 5 repertoires with anomalous nucleotide sharing. TCRdb stores this immuneACCESS table with in-frame sequences only. Part of the clones is absent; in the studies checked, under half of the shortfall reflects unresolved V genes, and no reason is known for the rest. That table is the source of V, J and clone size, and D and trimming were worked out from the DNA. In this sample the table shows roughly 160,000 clones, more than 70% of which occur a single time. The ten largest clonotypes hold over 1.3% of the sample.

The cohort was made up of about 670 healthy bone marrow donors. At the time of sampling, all cohort members were nominally healthy, though unrecorded immune exposures were likely present. The donor was CMV seronegative and belonged to the group of under 400 seronegative cohort members. Each donor provided a peripheral blood sample, and peripheral blood mononuclear cells were used for TCR beta sequencing. Genomic DNA was extracted from the blood cell samples with the Qiagen DNeasy Blood Extraction Kit. The source of this sequence is a man in his sixties in good health and CMV-seronegative. The chain uses TRBV5-4 and TRBJ2-1; TRBD2 aligns with 13 central bases. The sequencing input was PBMCs. The sequence in DNA is TGTGCCAGCAGCCGGACTAGCGGGGGCGGGAGTGAGCAGTTCTTC. Translated, this is CASSRTSGGGSEQFF. Joined to the reference TRBV5-4 and TRBJ2-1 proteins, this CDR3 gives the full variable domain: ETGVTQSPTHLIKTRGQQVTLRCSSQSGHNTVSWYQQALGQGPQFIFQYYREEENGRGNFPPRFSGLQFPNYSSELNVNALELDDSALYLCASSRTSGGGSEQFFGPGTRLTVL.